The 13 T cell receptor beta chains below all came from one sample that was sequenced in a study of blood T cells in healthy people across ages (dated by TCRdb to between 2015 and 2016). The protocol used for the library was 5' RACE. Instrument on record: Illumina HiSeq 2500. The second PCR ran for about 7 to 11 cycles and used a J-beta primer mix along with a sample-barcoded 5' primer. TCRdb trimmed public reads at Q25 via fastp, called clones via MiXCR and kept in-frame beta chains. Rows matching on CDR3 protein sequence are summarized as one entry with the most common DNA and genes. The sample table holds over 600,000 distinct CDR3 sequences, of which 20% to 25% were seen once. Together, the top ten hold roughly 3.4% of the sample. Sample: blood. The source is a man in his 70s in good health.

This clonotype was observed many times. The genes are TRBV24-1 and TRBJ2-5, with TRBD1 matching over 9 bases. Germline V gene lookup returns CDR1 KGHDR and CDR2 SFDVKD. V lost 5 bases to trimming and J lost 1 base; unmatched junction nucleotides: 7. The CDR3 covers 16 residues. The CDR3 sequence is CATSALGTGIQETQYF. In DNA form, the CDR3 reads TGTGCCACCAGTGCCTTAGGGACAGGGATCCAAGAGACCCAGTACTTC.

The chain joins TRBV10-3 to TRBJ2-3, with unresolved D. The germline gives CDR1 ENHRY, CDR2 SYGVKD. The CDR3 loop spans 14 amino acids. Trimming shortened V by 10 bases and J by 1 base, and 15 bases separated the two germline ends. CDR3 coding DNA: TGTGCCACGCAGGAGCTTTCTGGCACAGATACGCAGTATTTT. Residues: CATQELSGTDTQYF.

Only a few counts were recorded for this clonotype. The gene calls are TRBV4-1 and TRBJ2-5; D remains unclear. The CDR3 sequence is 15 residues long. The germline V and J ends were trimmed by 4 bases and 6 bases, with 18 bases remaining between them. The germline V gene encodes CDR1 MGHRA and CDR2 YSYEKL. CDR3 nucleotide sequence: TGCGCCAGCAGCCCTCCCAGAACGGCCAAAAAGACCCAGTACTTC. The encoded protein is CASSPPRTAKKTQYF.

This chain uses TRBV10-3 with TRBJ2-5; no clear D gene. Judging by the DNA end, TRBJ2-1 fits better; the J call may be wrong. The CDR3 runs to 13 residues. The germline V gene encodes CDR1 ENHRY and CDR2 SYGVKD. Here the CDR3 reads CAISAKSDNEQFF. For the CDR3, the DNA is TGTGCCATCAGTGCCAAGAGTGATAATGAGCAGTTCTTC.

Ten or more counts support this clonotype. V usage is TRBV20-1 and J usage is TRBJ2-5, with D perhaps TRBD1 (5 bases). V lost 4 bases and J lost 5, with 11 bases in between. CDR3 length equals 12 residues. Germline V gene data show CDR1 as DFQATT and CDR2 as SNEGSKA (reference sequence). The CDR3 region has the DNA TGCAGTGCTAATCCAGGGATGGAGACCCAGTACTTC. Protein sequence: CSANPGMETQYF.

This sequence joins TRBV15 and TRBJ2-4; TRBD1 is a possible D gene (6 bases). Germline CDR1 reads LNHNV; CDR2 reads YYDKDF (reference sequence). Deletions cut 1 base from V and 7 bases from J, with 14 bases between. The length of the CDR3 is 15 residues. The CDR3 DNA follows: TGTGCCACCAGCAGAGGGACAGTGACTGGGAACATTCAGTACTTC. It specifies CATSRGTVTGNIQYF. Filled out from reference TRBV15 and TRBJ2-4, the complete variable domain reads DAMVIQNPRYQVTQFGKPVTLSCSQTLNHNVMYWYQQKSSQAPKLLFHYYDKDFNNEADTPDNFQSRRPNTSFCFLDIRSPGLGDTAMYLCATSRGTVTGNIQYFGAGTRLSVL.

This clonotype was seen repeatedly, ten times or more. The chain recombines TRBV6-1 with TRBJ1-2, with 8 positions matching TRBD1. Germline-derived CDR1 and CDR2 are MNHNS and SASEGT. The CDR3 consists of 14 residues. The junction had 6 bases not matched to a gene; V was cut back by 4 bases and J by 5 bases. CDR3: CASSAQGAWYGYTF. The CDR3 DNA sequence: TGTGCCAGCAGTGCGCAGGGGGCTTGGTATGGCTACACCTTC.

This clonotype has more than one count but fewer than ten. The chain has TRBV5-1 and TRBJ2-1; D possibly corresponds to TRBD1 (5 bases). Germline-derived CDR1 and CDR2 are SGHRS and YFSETQ. Trimming left V 0 bases short and J 9 bases short, with 16 bases between. The CDR3 extends over 15 amino acids. This CDR3 reads CASSLVGQRQSEQFF. The CDR3 DNA reads TGCGCCAGCAGCTTGGTTGGACAACGCCAGAGTGAGCAGTTCTTC.

The sample holds many counts of this clonotype. V usage is TRBV3-1 and J usage is TRBJ2-1; D is undetermined. Germline CDR1 reads LGHDT; CDR2 reads YNNKEL (reference sequence). The CDR3 is 13 residues long. Trimming cost V 0 bases and J 14 bases, with 14 bases left between them. The CDR3 nucleotides read TGTGCCAGCAGCCAAGATGTCCCTTCTACAGAGTTCTTC. Amino acids: CASSQDVPSTEFF.

The J gene is TRBJ1-4, the V gene TRBV9, with a tentative D call TRBD1 (6 bases). The length of the CDR3 is 15 residues. Germline assignment: CDR1 SGDLS and CDR2 YYNGEE. Trimming took 4 bases from V and 7 from J, leaving 17 bases between them. The CDR3 spells CASSPLGAQGEKLFF. The CDR3 nucleotides are TGTGCCAGCAGCCCCCTGGGGGCCCAGGGTGAAAAACTGTTTTTT.

The genes are TRBV4-3 and TRBJ1-4; 11 positions match TRBD1. This CDR3 has 16 residues. V shed 0 bases and J 5 bases; nucleotides not matched to a gene: 2. Germline-derived CDR1 and CDR2 are LGHNA and YSLEER. The CDR3 region has the DNA TGCGCCAGCAGCCAAGAGGGACAGGGGGGGAATGAAAAACTGTTTTTT. It encodes CASSQEGQGGNEKLFF.

The chain has TRBV4-2 and TRBJ2-3; 11 bases agree with TRBD2. The J segment lost 2 bases and the V segment lost 3 bases, leaving 7 bases of the junction unmatched. The CDR3 has 17 residues. Germline loops: CDR1 LGHNA, CDR2 YNFKEQ. The CDR3 DNA follows: TGTGCCAGCAGCCACAAGGGACTAGCGGACACCACAGATACGCAGTATTTT. Residues: CASSHKGLADTTDTQYF.

The rearrangement links TRBV3-1 to TRBJ2-4, with D unresolved. The germline V gene has CDR1 LGHDT and CDR2 YNNKEL (reference sequence). V was shortened by 4 bases and J by 4 bases, with 14 bases between the two germline ends. This CDR3 is 15 amino acids long. The CDR3: CASSRDTKPKNIQYF. The CDR3 nucleotides are TGTGCCAGCAGCCGAGATACTAAGCCAAAAAACATTCAGTACTTC.